This T cell receptor (beta chain) was sequenced for a study of immune cell composition in non-small cell lung cancer. Study information: Histologic subtype was mainly adenocarcinoma or squamous cell carcinoma.

The normal lung sample lay at least 3 cm, and maximally far, from the tumour. Frozen unsorted single-cell suspensions supplied the genomic DNA. Points from the study as a whole: Adenocarcinomas with higher top tumour-associated clone frequency had more reactive TILs. Clones >0.5% enriched in tumour were rarer in adenocarcinoma (roughly 35%) than squamous (approximately 75%).

Looked up from germline, CDR1 is SGHRS and CDR2 is YFSETQ. The CDR3 extends over 14 amino acids. V lost 1 base, J lost 3 bases, and 8 bases lay in between. Worth noting for this clone: Its specificity is unknown.

The method was immunoSEQ multiplex PCR; TCRdb's version includes in-frame clones alone and lacks a portion of them. The data show about 6,600 clones, approximately 80% seen once. The chain is built from TRBV5-1 and TRBJ2-4; D is unresolved. Sequenced: non-adjacent lung tissue. The TCR comes from a human donor with non-small cell lung cancer. The DNA for the CDR3 is TGCGCCAGCAGCTTGACCGGGTACAAAAACATTCAGTACTTC. Translated: CASSLTGYKNIQYF.